The subject of this entry is one T cell receptor beta chain. This clone has a single count. Its antigen is not yet known. The record has no base qualities; no much larger clone is one base away. This sample was included in a study of shared clonotypes between healthy human individuals (dated by TCRdb to the early 2020s). Context from the whole study: Three men and two women, aged 18 to 49 years, made up the cohort. Per donor, three plates each were used for CD4 naive and CD4 memory, two for CD8 naive, and one for CD8 memory. To estimate repertoire size and how much clonotypes are shared between individuals, the study performed deep sequencing of blood TCR repertoires from a few healthy adults. To increase sequencing depth and limit assay-specific biases, different laboratories used diverse techniques to prepare libraries and sequence TCR repertoires. Leukapheresis yielded between about 0.94 and 8.9 billion PBMCs per donor.

Using the deep immunoSEQ assay, multiplex PCR amplified TCR CDR3 regions from genomic DNA. Genomic DNA extracted from each cell subset was distributed evenly over all wells of several immunoSEQ 96-well plates, and each plate served as one replicate. For sorted subsets, 150 to 200 ng genomic DNA, equal to some 30,000 T cell genomes, was loaded into each replicate PCR. The purified libraries were quantified using a Qubit 3.0 fluorometer, sized with a Bioanalyzer 2100, and then quantified again using the KAPA Library Quantification kit. Every immunoSEQ 96-well plate was sequenced on a dedicated single-read 150-cycle Illumina NextSeq 550 flow cell. Under the source paper's analysis protocol: Because the immunoSEQ output included only junctional sequences and no quality scores, the filtering could not be the same as the filtering used for full-length reads. To assign V/J genes and CDR3, sequences were annotated using PyIR, a Python wrapper for IgBLAST v1.9, with IMGT germline references. Reads with weak V/J assignments (E-value above 1e-6), missing CDR3, stop codons, out-of-frame junctions, or ambiguous translated residues were removed. V3J clonotypes were defined by identical inferred V gene, J gene, and CDR3 amino acid sequence. The percentage overlap between two repertoires was calculated by dividing the number of shared unique clonotypes by the size of the smaller repertoire. Repertoire richness was assessed with RTK rarefaction, the Chao1 estimator, and Recon v2.1 estimates of unobserved clonotypes. Generation probabilities were computed with OLGA for all TCRbeta clonotypes obtained by the gDNA method from a handful of donors. TCRdb mirrors the immuneACCESS table, restricted to in-frame sequences. Some clones are absent from its copies; in checked studies, under half trace to an unresolved V gene, and the reason for the others is unknown. V, J and clone size are those of that table, while D and trimming were read from the DNA. Here the sample has around 1.9 million clones; around 93% occur a single time. Of the sample, around 1.7% is held by the ten largest clones.

CD8 naive samples were obtained by positive selection for CCR7 among CD45RO-negative cells, yielding a CD45RA+CCR7+ population from which TemRA cells were excluded. The donors were healthy, HIV-negative adults who had no recently reported acute infections or vaccinations. Every donor was a Caucasian adult living in Nashville, Tennessee, USA. After blood collection by leukapheresis, PBMCs were isolated using Ficoll-Histopaque density gradient centrifugation and then cryopreserved in the vapor phase of liquid nitrogen. Purity and quantity of every magnetically sorted T cell population were checked by analytical flow cytometry. Each sorted fraction had its genomic DNA isolated and then quantified by UV absorbance on a Nanodrop 2000c. Overall study results and their limits: Because the study included only a small number of donors, the genetic and exposure-history diversity represented was limited. Sampling was restricted to blood, and TCR repertoires in tissues likely differ from the TCR repertoires found in blood. Naive subsets generally had larger estimated clonotype richness than memory subsets did. When a handful of donors were compared, the shared fraction of clonotypes was roughly 5% for naive CD4, about 4% for naive CD8, roughly 2.5% for memory CD4, and 0.4% for memory CD8. Rarefaction of sorted-subset datasets indicated incomplete sequencing despite the large sequencing depth. Higher generation probabilities were observed for clonotypes shared by all four sorted-subset donors than for non-shared clonotypes. Pairwise subsampling led to the expectation that sequencing depth would affect the degree of clonotype sharing among donors.

From the germline V gene, CDR1 is MDHEN and CDR2 is SYDVKM. V gives up 4 bases and J gives up 8 bases, and the segment between their germline ends measures 14 bases. The CDR3 starts with the cysteine, ends with the phenylalanine, and has 14 residues. Left in the record is the CDR3 DNA by itself, 42 bases read in frame from the first base. The chain is assembled from TRBV28 and TRBJ2-2; the D gene cannot be resolved reliably. Source material: naive CD8+ T cells from PBMCs. The cell subset or site label, read with the paper, signifies: CD45RA+CCR7+. The clonotype originates from a man aged 18 to 29 in good health. Some clones in this sample may be carry-over from other donors' samples. The CDR3 region reads CASSYVRYGGELFF. The DNA is TGTGCCAGCAGTTATGTACGGTACGGAGGGGAGCTGTTTTTT.